These 30 T cell receptor beta chains were sequenced from one sample in a study of technical replicates of blood from four donors. The table came from immunoSEQ multiplex PCR; TCRdb's copy has only in-frame clones and leaves some out. The sample has almost 55,000 clones; roughly 92% are singletons. The sample comprised T cells isolated from PBMCs. Every receptor here comes from a human donor in good health.

CDR3 sequence: CASSLRDQGFPLHF. The CDR3 nucleotides read TGCGCCAGCAGCCTCCGGGACCAGGGGTTTCCCCTCCACTTT. This chain links TRBV5-1 with TRBJ1-6; D perhaps matches TRBD1 (6 bases). V gave up 4 bases and J gave up 13 bases, with 18 bases separating them. This CDR3 has 14 amino acids. The germline gives CDR1 SGHRS, CDR2 YFSETQ.

The J gene is TRBJ1-3, the V gene TRBV18, with D perhaps matching TRBD1 (5 bases). CDR3 size: 16 residues. V was pared by 1 base and J by 1 base, with 11 bases between. Germline V lookup: CDR1 KGHSH, CDR2 LQKENI. CDR3 protein: CASSPRLDSSGNTIYF. The DNA for the CDR3 is TGTGCCAGCTCACCACGGCTAGACAGTTCTGGAAACACCATATATTTT.

The rearrangement uses TRBV5-6 and TRBJ2-5; D is unresolved. V lost 1 base and J 2 bases, leaving 9 bases between the germline ends. This CDR3 has 14 amino acids. Germline V CDR1 and CDR2: SGHDT, YYEEEE. CDR3 in DNA: TGTGCCAGCAGCTTGTGGGCAAGGCAAGAGACCCAGTACTTC. Translated: CASSLWARQETQYF.

J is TRBJ2-7 and V is TRBV5-1; 10 bases line up with TRBD1. V shed 5 bases, J shed 4 bases, and the junction held 9 bases outside the gene matches. Germline V gives CDR1 SGHRS, CDR2 YFSETQ. The CDR3 length is 15 residues. The CDR3 spells CASRNRDRGIYEQYF. The CDR3 DNA follows: TGCGCCAGCAGAAACCGGGACAGGGGTATTTACGAGCAGTACTTC.

V is TRBV11-3 and J is TRBJ1-1, with TRBD1 matching over 10 bases. The CDR3 has 17 residues. V shed 6 bases and J 1 base; nucleotides not matched to a gene: 11. Per the germline V gene, CDR1 is SGHNT and CDR2 is YENEEA. CDR3 protein: CASRIDRDRGPNTEAFF. CDR3 in DNA: TGTGCCAGCAGAATAGACCGGGACAGGGGCCCGAACACTGAAGCTTTCTTT.

V is TRBV6-6 and J is TRBJ2-7; 10 bases are shared with TRBD1. There are 15 residues in the CDR3. Germline-derived CDR1 and CDR2 are MNHNY and SVGAGI (reference sequence). J lost 3 bases, V lost 8 bases, and 10 bases had no gene match. For the CDR3, the DNA is TGTGCCAGCGGACCGGGACAGGGGAGCATCTACGAGCAGTACTTC. This sequence encodes CASGPGQGSIYEQYF.

This clone was seen once. The chain has TRBV11-3 and TRBJ2-7; the match to TRBD2 covers 7 bases. The CDR3 contains 13 residues. Trimming removed 3 bases from V and 2 bases from J; junction bases left unmatched: 1. Germline CDR1 SGHNT, CDR2 YENEEA. The CDR3 loop is CASSFGLAYEQYF. CDR3 nucleotides: TGTGCCAGCAGCTTCGGACTAGCCTACGAGCAGTACTTC.

The chain is built from TRBV11-2 and TRBJ1-2; unclear D gene. Trimming took 8 bases from V and 9 from J, leaving 13 bases between them. CDR3 length: 11 residues. The germline CDR1 and CDR2 sequences are SGHAT and FQNNGV. The CDR3 here is CASGPPGRYTF. The CDR3 nucleotides read TGTGCCAGCGGCCCCCCGGGTCGCTACACCTTC.

J is TRBJ2-7 and V is TRBV14; tentatively, D is TRBD2 (6 bases). This CDR3 has 15 residues. The germline V and J ends were trimmed by 2 bases and 3 bases, with 14 bases remaining between them. CDR1 and CDR2 (germline): SGHDN, FVKESK. CDR3 residues: CASSQYQGGSYEQYF. In nucleotides, the CDR3 is TGTGCCAGCAGCCAATACCAGGGAGGCAGCTACGAGCAGTACTTC.

The V gene is TRBV15, the J gene TRBJ2-6; 7 positions match TRBD1. The J segment lost 2 bases and the V segment lost 1 base, leaving 2 bases of the junction unmatched. The CDR3 loop spans 16 amino acids. In germline, CDR1 is LNHNV, CDR2 YYDKDF (reference sequence). The CDR3 here is CATSRGGGPGANVLTF. CDR3 DNA: TGTGCCACCAGCAGAGGAGGGGGCCCTGGGGCCAACGTCCTGACTTTC.

The V and J genes are TRBV5-1 and TRBJ2-7; 9 bases agree with TRBD2. V shed 5 bases, J shed 4 bases, and the junction held 10 bases outside the gene matches. Germline V gene lookup returns CDR1 SGHRS and CDR2 YFSETQ. The CDR3 totals 15 residues. The CDR3 coding sequence is TGCGCCAGCAGAAGGCCTAGCGGGAAGGGTTACGAGCAGTACTTC. Its translation: CASRRPSGKGYEQYF.

This chain links TRBV29-1 with TRBJ2-7, with 10 bases fitting TRBD1. Trimming at V came to 7 bases and at J to 8 bases, leaving 5 bases not matched to a gene. CDR1 and CDR2 (germline): SQVTM, ANQGSEA. The CDR3 spans 11 residues. The CDR3 sequence: CSAGDRGQQYF. Written as DNA, the CDR3 is TGCAGCGCCGGGGACAGGGGACAGCAGTACTTC.

This chain connects TRBV14 to TRBJ1-1; no clear D. Germline CDR1 SGHDN, CDR2 FVKESK. Trimming removed 4 bases at V and 7 bases at J, with 16 bases between. The CDR3 runs to 14 residues. Here the CDR3 DNA reads TGTGCCAGCAGCCCATTCCGAACAGCAAATGAAGCTTTCTTT. Translation: CASSPFRTANEAFF.

CDR3 residues: CASSLGAGGDRGYTF. DNA of the CDR3: TGCGCCAGCAGCTTGGGGGCAGGGGGCGATCGGGGCTACACCTTC. The V gene is TRBV5-1, the J gene TRBJ1-2, with 8 bases fitting TRBD1. Germline V gene sequence: CDR1 SGHRS, CDR2 YFSETQ. Trimming at V came to 0 bases and at J to 8 bases, leaving 9 bases not matched to a gene. This CDR3 contains 15 residues.

The chain is built from TRBV7-9 and TRBJ2-3, with D perhaps matching TRBD2 (5 bases). V shed 4 bases and J shed 0 bases, with 11 bases lying between them. Germline CDR1 is SEHNR and CDR2 is FQNEAQ (reference sequence). The CDR3 is 15 residues long. DNA of the CDR3: TGTGCCAGCAGCTCCACATGGACTAGCACAGATACGCAGTATTTT. Protein product: CASSSTWTSTDTQYF.

The rearrangement uses TRBV5-6 and TRBJ2-5; D ambiguous. This CDR3 spans 15 amino acids. V dropped 4 bases and J dropped 2 bases, with 15 bases sitting between them. CDR1 is SGHDT and CDR2 is YYEEEE in the germline V gene. CDR3 DNA: TGTGCCAGCAGCCCCGTTGAAGGCGGACAAGAGACCCAGTACTTC. Protein product: CASSPVEGGQETQYF.

The genes are TRBV10-1 and TRBJ2-1; TRBD2 agrees at 7 bases. Trimming removed 2 bases from V and 2 bases from J; junction bases left unmatched: 0. CDR1 is WNHNN and CDR2 is SYGVQD in the germline V gene (reference sequence). The CDR3 runs to 14 residues. CDR3 amino acids: CASSEGTTYNEQFF. The CDR3 DNA sequence: TGCGCCAGCAGTGAGGGGACTACCTACAATGAGCAGTTCTTC.

This chain connects TRBV7-9 to TRBJ1-4; D is unclear. Germline V lookup: CDR1 SEHNR, CDR2 FQNEAQ (reference sequence). This CDR3 is built from 15 residues. V lost 1 base, J lost 2 bases, and 8 bases lay in between. The CDR3 DNA sequence: TGTGCCAGCAGCTTAGTGAGTTTCACTAATGAAAAACTGTTTTTT. Protein sequence: CASSLVSFTNEKLFF.

V is TRBV7-9 and J is TRBJ1-1; 9 bases are a match to TRBD1. Trimming at V came to 5 bases and at J to 1 base, leaving 8 bases not matched to a gene. Per the germline V gene, CDR1 is SEHNR and CDR2 is FQNEAQ (reference sequence). The CDR3 has 16 residues. The CDR3 here is CASSRRGQGTNTEAFF. DNA for the CDR3: TGTGCCAGCAGCCGTAGAGGACAGGGGACGAACACTGAAGCTTTCTTT.

Here the CDR3 reads CASSLGPRQALYGYTF. The CDR3 region has the DNA TGCGCCAGCAGCTTGGGTCCCAGACAGGCCCTCTATGGCTACACCTTC. The rearrangement links TRBV5-1 to TRBJ1-2; tentatively, D is TRBD1 (6 bases). The CDR3 is made up of 16 amino acids. Between the trimmed V and J ends, which lost 0 bases and 4 bases, there was a span of 16 bases. CDR1 SGHRS and CDR2 YFSETQ come from the germline V gene.

The rearrangement links TRBV5-4 to TRBJ2-7, with D unclear. Germline-derived CDR1 and CDR2 are SGHNT and YYREEE (reference sequence). Trimming stripped 4 bases from V and 5 bases from J, with 10 bases between. The CDR3 is 12 amino acids. For the CDR3, the DNA is TGTGCCAGCAGCCTGGCTGTAGACGAGCAGTACTTC. Its protein product is CASSLAVDEQYF.

CDR3 region: CASRNRVSGNTIYF. CDR3 nucleotides: TGTGCCAGCAGAAACAGGGTATCAGGAAACACCATATATTTT. This chain joins TRBV28 and TRBJ1-3, with a possible D match to TRBD1 (6 bases). The germline V and J ends were trimmed by 6 bases and 4 bases, with 13 bases remaining between them. In germline, CDR1 is MDHEN, CDR2 SYDVKM. The CDR3 consists of 14 residues. The whole variable domain, filled in from reference TRBV28 and TRBJ1-3, reads DVKVTQSSRYLVKRTGEKVFLECVQDMDHENMFWYRQDPGLGLRLIYFSYDVKMKEKGDIPEGYSVSREKKERFSLILESASTNQTSMYLCASRNRVSGNTIYFGEGSWLTVV.

The chain's CDR3 is CASSSGTSGETQYF. The CDR3 coding sequence is TGTGCCAGCAGCTCGGGGACTAGCGGAGAGACCCAGTACTTC. The chain has TRBV7-9 and TRBJ2-5; 11 nucleotides align to TRBD2. The CDR3 is 14 residues long. V lost 4 bases, J lost 4 bases, and 2 bases stayed unmatched. Germline-derived CDR1 and CDR2 are SEHNR and FQNEAQ (reference sequence).

This clone has a single count. The genes are TRBV5-4 and TRBJ2-7; D is possibly TRBD1 (5 bases). Germline CDR1 SGHNT, CDR2 YYREEE (reference sequence). This CDR3 is 14 amino acids long. V was cut by 4 bases and J by 5 bases, with 16 bases left in between. CDR3 nucleotide sequence: TGTGCCAGCAGCAGCCAGGGCAGTTCGCACGAGCAGTACTTC. Its translation is CASSSQGSSHEQYF. The complete variable domain, with remaining parts taken from reference TRBV5-4 and TRBJ2-7, reads ETGVTQSPTHLIKTRGQQVTLRCSSQSGHNTVSWYQQALGQGPQFIFQYYREEENGRGNFPPRFSGLQFPNYSSELNVNALELDDSALYLCASSSQGSSHEQYFGPGTRLTVT.

V usage is TRBV5-6 and J usage is TRBJ2-7, with 7 bases fitting TRBD2. The trim removed 0 bases at V and 6 bases at J, leaving 15 bases unmatched. The CDR3 consists of 17 residues. The germline V gene encodes CDR1 SGHDT and CDR2 YYEEEE. The CDR3 DNA reads TGTGCCAGCAGCTTGGGGCCCCGGGGAGGGCTTTCGGGCGAGCAGTACTTC. Amino acid sequence: CASSLGPRGGLSGEQYF.

The genes are TRBV10-1 and TRBJ1-1, with D possibly TRBD1 on 6 matching bases. This CDR3 contains 15 residues. Germline CDR1 is WNHNN and CDR2 is SYGVQD (reference sequence). V was clipped by 3 bases and J by 13 bases, with 24 bases between them. CDR3 DNA: TGCGCCAGCAGTGAAGTTTTGCCGGGGGGCGCTTTGGTTTTCTTT. This encodes CASSEVLPGGALVFF.

The chain has TRBV14 and TRBJ1-3; no clear D. V was clipped by 3 bases and J by 0 bases, with 21 bases between them. The CDR3 is made up of 19 amino acids. Germline V gives CDR1 SGHDN, CDR2 FVKESK. The CDR3 loop is CASSHSSVSKRLSGNTIYF. For the CDR3, the DNA is TGTGCCAGCAGCCATTCGTCGGTCTCAAAGCGCCTCTCTGGAAACACCATATATTTT.

This clone was seen a handful of times. This chain joins TRBV7-2 and TRBJ2-7; TRBD1 agrees at 7 bases. The CDR3 sequence is 13 residues long. Germline V gene data show CDR1 as SGHTA and CDR2 as FQGNSA. J lost 2 bases, V lost 5 bases, and 3 bases had no gene match. CDR3 sequence (DNA): TGTGCCAGCAGCCGGGACAGCCCCTACGAGCAGTACTTC. Residues: CASSRDSPYEQYF. Filled out from reference TRBV7-2 and TRBJ2-7, the complete variable domain reads GAGVSQSPSNKVTEKGKDVELRCDPISGHTALYWYRQSLGQGLEFLIYFQGNSAPDKSGLPSDRFSAERTGGSVSTLTIQRTQQEDSAVYLCASSRDSPYEQYFGPGTRLTVT.

CDR3 residues: CASSLAGGRYEQYF. DNA for the CDR3: TGCGCCAGCAGCTTGGCTGGGGGCCGGTACGAGCAGTACTTC. The rearrangement uses TRBV5-1 and TRBJ2-7, with D maybe TRBD1 (6 bases). CDR1 SGHRS and CDR2 YFSETQ come from the germline V gene. This CDR3 is 14 amino acids long. Trimming removed 0 bases at V and 4 bases at J, with 11 bases between.

The rearrangement uses TRBV29-1 and TRBJ2-5, with 13 positions matching TRBD2. Germline lookup yields CDR1 SQVTM and CDR2 ANQGSEA. V dropped 7 bases and J dropped 8; count of bases not matched to a gene: 4. The CDR3 loop spans 12 amino acids. CDR3 amino acids: CSERTSGGTQYF. The CDR3 coding sequence is TGCAGCGAGAGGACTAGCGGGGGAACCCAGTACTTC.